This TCR beta chain was found in a study of shared clonotypes between healthy human individuals (dated by TCRdb to about 2020). Study-level background: The cohort comprised a couple of women and a few men aged 18 to 49 years. Per donor, leukapheresis produced somewhere between about 0.9 and 9.5 billion PBMCs. To estimate repertoire size and how much clonotype sharing occurs between individuals, the study deeply sequenced the blood TCR repertoires of several healthy adults. Per donor, three plates each were used for CD4 naive and CD4 memory, two for CD8 naive, and one for CD8 memory. To increase sequencing depth and limit assay-specific biases, different laboratories used diverse techniques to prepare libraries and sequence TCR repertoires.

The study at large found these results: Sampling was restricted to blood, and TCR repertoires in tissues likely differ from the TCR repertoires found in blood. Sharing across a few donors was observed for roughly 5% of naive CD4, about 4% of naive CD8, over 2% of memory CD4, and around 0.42% of memory CD8 clonotypes. Because the study included a small number of donors, the genetic and exposure-history diversity represented was limited. Rarefaction of sorted-subset datasets indicated incomplete sequencing despite the large sequencing depth. Based on pairwise subsampling, the degree of clonotype sharing among donors was expected to be affected by sequencing depth. Compared with non-shared clonotypes, clonotypes shared by all four sorted-subset donors had higher generation probabilities. Naive subsets generally had larger estimated clonotype richness than memory subsets.

On this clone itself: Its cognate antigen has yet to be identified. Base-call qualities are not available, and no considerably larger clone is one nucleotide away.

The donors were healthy, HIV-negative adults who had no recently reported acute infections or vaccinations. All donors were Caucasian adults living in Nashville, Tennessee, USA. CD4+ T cells were enriched through magnetic negative selection, after which naive cells were positively selected on CD45RA and the remaining negative fraction served as the memory subset. Blood was collected by leukapheresis, and PBMCs were isolated by Ficoll-Histopaque density gradient centrifugation and then cryopreserved in liquid nitrogen vapor phase. Purity and quantity of every magnetically sorted T cell population were checked by analytical flow cytometry. From each sorted fraction, genomic DNA was isolated and quantified by UV absorbance on a Nanodrop 2000c. Looking up the germline V gene (reference sequence) yields CDR1 SGHNT and CDR2 YYREEE. At the junction V is shortened by 6 bases and J by 4 bases, with 13 bases in between. Its CDR3 holds 13 amino acids, cysteine through phenylalanine. The DNA shown is the 39-base CDR3, in frame from base 1.

TCR CDR3 regions were amplified from genomic DNA by multiplex PCR using the deep immunoSEQ assay. For each cell subset, the extracted genomic DNA was distributed evenly across all wells of several immunoSEQ 96-well plates, and each plate served as one replicate. Each replicate PCR for sorted subsets received about 0.2 ug genomic DNA, equal to 30,000 or so T cell genomes. Purified libraries were quantified with a Qubit 3.0 fluorometer, sized on a Bioanalyzer 2100, and re-quantified with the KAPA Library Quantification kit. Every immunoSEQ 96-well plate was sequenced on a separate single-read 150-cycle Illumina NextSeq 550 flow cell. Per the original workflow: Because the immunoSEQ output held only junctional sequences and lacked quality scores, the filtering could not match the filtering applied to full-length reads. Sequences were annotated with PyIR, a Python wrapper for IgBLAST v1.9, using IMGT germline references to assign V/J genes and CDR3. Reads were removed for weak V/J assignments (E-value above 1e-6), missing CDR3, stop codons, out-of-frame junctions, or ambiguous translated residues. V3J clonotypes were defined by identical inferred V gene, J gene, and CDR3 amino acid sequence. The percentage overlap between two repertoires was calculated by dividing the number of shared unique clonotypes by the size of the smaller repertoire. Richness of each repertoire was evaluated using RTK rarefaction, the Chao1 estimator, and Recon v2.1 estimates of unobserved clonotypes. OLGA was used to compute generation probabilities for all TCRbeta clonotypes that the gDNA method yielded from a handful of donors. TCRdb re-hosts the immuneACCESS table, in-frame sequences only. Its copies lack some clones; in the studies checked, an unresolved V gene accounts for under half of them, and the cause for the rest is not known. D and trimming come from the DNA, and the V and J calls and clone size come from that table. In all, the sample holds about 730,000 clones, and just under 75% of those were seen once. More than 1.5% of the sample is taken by the ten largest.

The sequence links TRBV5-4 to TRBJ1-2, and TRBD1 may be the D gene, going by 5 matching bases. The source is a woman in her 30s in good health. The sequenced material came from memory CD4+ T cells sorted from blood. The cell subset or site label, as the study defines it: CD45RA-negative fraction. This receptor carries the CDR3 CASTNPGPYGYTF. The nucleotide sequence is TGTGCCAGCACCAACCCAGGGCCCTATGGCTACACCTTC. Here the CDR3 is joined to the reference TRBV5-4 and TRBJ1-2 genes, and the full variable domain is: ETGVTQSPTHLIKTRGQQVTLRCSSQSGHNTVSWYQQALGQGPQFIFQYYREEENGRGNFPPRFSGLQFPNYSSELNVNALELDDSALYLCASTNPGPYGYTFGSGTRLTVV.